These 5 T cell receptor beta chains were all obtained from the same sample, sequenced in a study of T-cell memory formation after mild COVID-19. TCRdb used MiXCR to reprocess the 5' RACE reads, holding one entry per CDR3 protein. The data hold approximately 400,000 distinct CDR3 sequences, with roughly a quarter observed a single time. The sample taken for sequencing was PBMCs or a T cell subset sorted from them (not recorded which). Receptor source: an adult woman who had mild COVID-19 (a few samples of this study predate the infection). Cell type and time point are not known.

The chain combines TRBV7-2 with TRBJ1-5; possible D gene TRBD1, 5 bases. V lost 5 bases and J 1 base, leaving 9 bases between the germline ends. Germline assignment: CDR1 SGHTA and CDR2 FQGNSA. The CDR3 runs 14 residues. The CDR3 sequence: CASSRGLSNQPQHF. In DNA form, the CDR3 reads TGTGCCAGCAGCCGGGGGTTGAGCAATCAGCCCCAGCATTTT.

V and J are TRBV30 and TRBJ1-4; 9 bases map to TRBD1. Germline-derived CDR1 and CDR2 are GTSNPN and SVGIG (reference sequence). After removal of 4 bases from V and 8 bases from J, the junction contained 5 bases not matched to a gene. This CDR3 has 13 amino acids. The CDR3 reads CAWNRGLREKLFF. The CDR3 region has the DNA TGTGCCTGGAACAGGGGGCTGAGGGAAAAACTGTTTTTT.

The chain carries TRBV6-5 and TRBJ1-6, with a tentative D call TRBD1 (6 bases). V was clipped by 2 bases and J by 7 bases, with 18 bases between them. This CDR3 comprises 17 residues. The germline V gene encodes CDR1 MNHEY and CDR2 SVGAGI. As DNA, the CDR3 is TGTGCCAGCAGTTACGCCTCCACAGGGACCCTGAATTCACCCCTCCACTTT. The encoded protein is CASSYASTGTLNSPLHF.

The table lists this clonotype with a few counts. The chain uses TRBV24-1 and TRBJ2-1, with D possibly matching TRBD1 (6 bases). This CDR3 has 13 amino acids. V was trimmed by 4 bases and J by 12 bases, leaving 15 bases between them. CDR1 KGHDR and CDR2 SFDVKD come from the germline V gene. The CDR3 protein is CATSDRGVGWQFF. The CDR3 nucleotides read TGTGCCACCAGTGACAGGGGAGTGGGGTGGCAGTTCTTC.

Only a few counts were recorded for this clonotype. This sequence joins TRBV15 and TRBJ2-1; 12 bases are a match to TRBD2. The CDR3 totals 16 residues. In germline, CDR1 is LNHNV, CDR2 YYDKDF (reference sequence). Unmatched junction bases numbered 9, after V lost 5 bases and J lost 7 bases. CDR3 sequence: CATSLSTSGSRNEQFF. The CDR3 coding sequence is TGTGCCACCAGCCTATCGACTAGCGGGAGTCGGAATGAGCAGTTCTTC.